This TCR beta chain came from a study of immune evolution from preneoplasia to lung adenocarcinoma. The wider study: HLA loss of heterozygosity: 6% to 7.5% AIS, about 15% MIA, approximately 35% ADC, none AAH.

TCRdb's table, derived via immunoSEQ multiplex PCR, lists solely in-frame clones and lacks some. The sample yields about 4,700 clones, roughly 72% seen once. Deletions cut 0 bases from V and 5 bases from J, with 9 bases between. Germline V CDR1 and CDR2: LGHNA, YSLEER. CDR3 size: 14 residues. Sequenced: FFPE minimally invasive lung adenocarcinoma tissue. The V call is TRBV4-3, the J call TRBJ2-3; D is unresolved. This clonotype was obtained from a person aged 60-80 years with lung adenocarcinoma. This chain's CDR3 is CASSQDLPGDTQYF. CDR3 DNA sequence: TGCGCCAGCAGCCAAGATCTTCCGGGAGATACGCAGTATTTT.